The clone carrying this T cell receptor (beta chain) was seen a single time. The antigen is unknown. Assay used: immunoSEQ multiplex PCR; TCRdb lists only in-frame clones, some missing. The top ten hold around 23% of the sample, which has approximately 8,400 clones, 66% seen once. Recipients were bled about 28 days pretransplant and at posttransplant days 30, 100, 180. This sample was included in a study of T cell clonotyping in hematopoietic cell transplantation. Study-wide results and caveats: Without cell sorting, CD4 versus CD8 contributions remain unresolved. Recipient TCR diversity dropped after transplant; expanded clonotypes rose from day 30 to 180. Broader posttransplant TCR repertoire diversity was predicted by graft donor and pretransplant recipient Inverse Simpson Index values.

The germline V gene encodes CDR1 WNHNN and CDR2 SYGVQD (reference sequence). The V segment lost 10 bases and the J segment 0 bases; nucleotides outside the gene matches: 7. There are 14 residues in the CDR3. This TCR was recovered from a male patient aged 55 to 70 who had an allogeneic stem cell transplant from an unrelated donor, so the T cells may come from the graft donor. Some clones in this sample may be carry-over from other donors' samples. The material sequenced was peripheral blood mononuclear cells, taken 100 days after allogeneic stem cell transplant. The chain employs TRBV10-1 and TRBJ2-5; 8 bases line up with TRBD1. CDR3 in DNA: TGCGCCACCATCCGGGACAGGCACCAAGAGACCCAGTACTTC. Protein sequence: CATIRDRHQETQYF.